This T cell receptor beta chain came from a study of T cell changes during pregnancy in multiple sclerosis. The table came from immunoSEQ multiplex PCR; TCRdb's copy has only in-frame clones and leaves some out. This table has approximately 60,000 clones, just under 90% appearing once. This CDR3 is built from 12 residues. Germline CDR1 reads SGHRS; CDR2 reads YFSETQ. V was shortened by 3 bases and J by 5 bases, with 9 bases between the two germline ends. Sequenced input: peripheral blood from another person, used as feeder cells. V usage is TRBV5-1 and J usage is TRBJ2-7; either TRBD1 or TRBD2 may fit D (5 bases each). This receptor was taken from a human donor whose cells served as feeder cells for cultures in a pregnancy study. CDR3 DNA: TGCGCCAGCAGCTATGGGGGAAACGAGCAGTACTTC. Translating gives CASSYGGNEQYF. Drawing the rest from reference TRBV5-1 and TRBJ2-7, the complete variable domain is KAGVTQTPRYLIKTRGQQVTLSCSPISGHRSVSWYQQTPGQGLQFLFEYFSETQRNKGNFPGRFSGRQFSNSRSEMNVSTLELGDSALYLCASSYGGNEQYFGPGTRLTVT.